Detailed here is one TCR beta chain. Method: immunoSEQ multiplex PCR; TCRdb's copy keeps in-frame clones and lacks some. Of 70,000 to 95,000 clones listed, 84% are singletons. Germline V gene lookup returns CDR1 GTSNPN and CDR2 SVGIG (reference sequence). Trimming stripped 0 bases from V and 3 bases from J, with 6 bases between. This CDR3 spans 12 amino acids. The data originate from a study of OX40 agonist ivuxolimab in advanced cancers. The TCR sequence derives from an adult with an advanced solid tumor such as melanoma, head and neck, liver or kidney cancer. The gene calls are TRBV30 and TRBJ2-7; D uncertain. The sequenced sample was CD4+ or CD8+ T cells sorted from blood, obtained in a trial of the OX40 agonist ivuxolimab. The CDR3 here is CAWSVSFYEQYF. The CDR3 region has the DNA TGTGCCTGGAGTGTATCGTTCTACGAGCAGTACTTC.